This passage covers 9 T cell receptor beta chains from one sample sequenced in a study of shared clonotypes between healthy human individuals. Terminally differentiated effector memory CD45RA+ cells were excluded from the naive CD8 cells, which were CD45RO-negative and positively selected for CCR7. The data were produced by immunoSEQ multiplex PCR, yet TCRdb's version contains in-frame clones alone and is incomplete. The sample lists roughly 2.1 million clones, approximately 94% seen once, with around 1.7% in the top ten. Sequenced input: naive CD8+ T cells from PBMCs. Source of these receptors: a man between 18 and 35 years old in good health. Some clones in this sample may be carry-over from other donors' samples.

The chain has TRBV30 and TRBJ2-6; D unclear. V was cut by 2 bases and J by 5 bases, with 13 bases left in between. The length of the CDR3 is 15 residues. Germline V gives CDR1 GTSNPN, CDR2 SVGIG (reference sequence). The chain's CDR3 is CAWSPPTGWANVLTF. CDR3 DNA sequence: TGTGCCTGGAGTCCCCCCACGGGCTGGGCCAACGTCCTGACTTTC.

The chain links TRBV27 to TRBJ1-1, with 9 bases lining up with TRBD1. With V trimmed by 7 bases and J by 3 bases, 6 bases remained unmatched. Germline-derived CDR1 and CDR2 are MNHEY and SMNVEV (reference sequence). The CDR3 contains 14 residues. CDR3 sequence reads: CASTVTGGDTEAFF. CDR3 nucleotides: TGTGCCAGCACCGTGACAGGGGGTGACACTGAAGCTTTCTTT.

The chain couples TRBV27 to TRBJ1-1; no clear D gene. The length of the CDR3 is 14 residues. Germline V gene sequence: CDR1 MNHEY, CDR2 SMNVEV (reference sequence). V was shortened by 5 bases and J by 8 bases, with 18 bases between the two germline ends. The CDR3 DNA reads as TGTGCCAGCAGTCCCTTGAACGACCAGACCGAAGCTTTCTTT. Residues: CASSPLNDQTEAFF.

The V call is TRBV28, the J call TRBJ1-2; 9 bases map to TRBD1. Losses at the gene ends were 5 bases for V and 4 bases for J; bases not matched to a gene: 14. Looked up from germline, CDR1 is MDHEN and CDR2 is SYDVKM. The length of the CDR3 is 17 residues. In DNA, the CDR3 is TGTGCCAGCAGTCCAACCCGGCCGGGACAGGGAAGCTATGGCTACACCTTC. Its translation: CASSPTRPGQGSYGYTF.

The chain combines TRBV6-5 with TRBJ2-2; no firm D call. CDR3 length equals 15 residues. V lost 2 bases and J lost 6, with 13 bases in between. Germline-derived CDR1 and CDR2 are MNHEY and SVGAGI. The CDR3 reads CASSYPAYGAGELFF. DNA for the CDR3: TGTGCCAGCAGTTACCCGGCTTATGGGGCCGGGGAGCTGTTTTTT.

J is TRBJ1-2 and V is TRBV7-9, with 8 bases aligning to TRBD1. The ends lost 5 bases at V and 4 bases at J; junction bases unmatched: 12. CDR3 length: 16 amino acids. CDR1 and CDR2 from the germline V gene are SEHNR and FQNEAQ (reference sequence). CDR3: CASSIRDRQPVYGYTF. Written as DNA, the CDR3 is TGTGCCAGCAGCATAAGGGACAGGCAACCAGTCTATGGCTACACCTTC.

This sequence joins TRBV29-1 and TRBJ2-1; D not certain. Trimming removed 6 bases at V and 6 bases at J, with 9 bases between. This CDR3 is built from 11 residues. The germline V gene encodes CDR1 SQVTM and CDR2 ANQGSEA. The CDR3 DNA sequence: TGCAGCGTCCTCTGGGGCAATGAGCAGTTCTTC. Translating gives CSVLWGNEQFF.

This chain joins TRBV7-9 and TRBJ2-3; the match to TRBD2 covers 11 bases. V gave up 6 bases and J gave up 1 base; unmatched junction bases: 12. The CDR3 has 18 residues. In germline, CDR1 is SEHNR, CDR2 FQNEAQ (reference sequence). In DNA, the CDR3 is TGTGCCAGCAGGCACACCGGGACTAGCGGATACCGCACAGATACGCAGTATTTT. Translation: CASRHTGTSGYRTDTQYF. The variable domain in full, with the rest retrieved from reference TRBV7-9 and TRBJ2-3, is DTGVSQNPRHKITKRGQNVTFRCDPISEHNRLYWYRQTLGQGPEFLTYFQNEAQLEKSRLLSDRFSAERPKGSFSTLEIQRTEQGDSAMYLCASRHTGTSGYRTDTQYFGPGTRLTVL.

The V gene is TRBV6-5, the J gene TRBJ2-2; D is ambiguous. Looked up from germline, CDR1 is MNHEY and CDR2 is SVGAGI. Deletions cut 0 bases from V and 3 bases from J, with 5 bases between. CDR3 length: 14 residues. The CDR3 spells CASSYSAYTGELFF. Written as DNA, the CDR3 is TGTGCCAGCAGTTACTCGGCGTACACCGGGGAGCTGTTTTTT.